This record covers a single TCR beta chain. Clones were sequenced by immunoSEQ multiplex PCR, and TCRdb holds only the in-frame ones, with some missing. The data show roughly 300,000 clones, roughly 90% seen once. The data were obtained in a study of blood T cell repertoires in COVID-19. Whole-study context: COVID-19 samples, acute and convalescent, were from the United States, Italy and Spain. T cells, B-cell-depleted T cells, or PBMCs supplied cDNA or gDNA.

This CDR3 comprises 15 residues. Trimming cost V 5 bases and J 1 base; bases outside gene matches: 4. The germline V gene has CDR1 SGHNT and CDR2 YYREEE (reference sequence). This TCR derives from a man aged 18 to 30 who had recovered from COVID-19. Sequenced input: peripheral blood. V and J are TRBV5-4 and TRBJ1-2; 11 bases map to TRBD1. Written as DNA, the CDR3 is TGTGCCAGCAGAAACGGGACAGGGGGTAACTATGGCTACACCTTC. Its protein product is CASRNGTGGNYGYTF.